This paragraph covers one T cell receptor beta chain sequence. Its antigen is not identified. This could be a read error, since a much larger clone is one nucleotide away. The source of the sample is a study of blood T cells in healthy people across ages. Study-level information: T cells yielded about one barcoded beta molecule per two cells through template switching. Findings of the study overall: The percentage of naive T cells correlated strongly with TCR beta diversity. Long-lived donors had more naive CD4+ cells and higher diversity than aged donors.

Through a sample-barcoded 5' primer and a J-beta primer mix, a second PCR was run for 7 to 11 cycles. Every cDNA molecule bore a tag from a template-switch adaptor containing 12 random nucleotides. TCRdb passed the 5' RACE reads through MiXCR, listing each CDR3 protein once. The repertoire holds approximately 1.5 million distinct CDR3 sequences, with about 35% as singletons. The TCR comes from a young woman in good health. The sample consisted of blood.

CDR3 protein: CVSSYSIPGGGLNEQFF. In DNA, the CDR3 is TGTGTCAGCAGTTACTCGATACCGGGAGGGGGTCTCAATGAGCAGTTCTTC. V gene TRBV6-5 combines with J gene TRBJ2-1; 8 bases fit TRBD2. Germline-derived CDR1 and CDR2 are MNHEY and SVGAGI. The length of the CDR3 is 17 residues.